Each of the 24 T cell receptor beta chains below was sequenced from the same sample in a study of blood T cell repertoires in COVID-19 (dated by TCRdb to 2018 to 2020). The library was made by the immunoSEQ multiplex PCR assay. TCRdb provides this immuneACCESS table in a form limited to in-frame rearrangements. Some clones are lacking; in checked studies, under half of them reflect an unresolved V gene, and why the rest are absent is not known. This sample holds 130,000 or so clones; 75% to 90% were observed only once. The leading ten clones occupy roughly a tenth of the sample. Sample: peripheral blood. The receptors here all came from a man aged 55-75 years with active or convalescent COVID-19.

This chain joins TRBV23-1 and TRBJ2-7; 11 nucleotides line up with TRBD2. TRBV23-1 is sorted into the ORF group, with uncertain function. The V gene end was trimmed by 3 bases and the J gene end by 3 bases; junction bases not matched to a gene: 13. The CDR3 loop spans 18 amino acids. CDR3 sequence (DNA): TGCGCCAGCAGTCAGCTCGGGCTAGCGGGAGGTCCTTTCTACGAGCAGTACTTC. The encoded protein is CASSQLGLAGGPFYEQYF.

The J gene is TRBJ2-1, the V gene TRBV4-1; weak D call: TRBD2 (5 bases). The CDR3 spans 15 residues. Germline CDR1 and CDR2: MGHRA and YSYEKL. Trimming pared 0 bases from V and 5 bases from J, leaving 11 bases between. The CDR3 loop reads CASSQDPLAHNEQFF. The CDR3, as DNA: TGCGCCAGCAGCCAAGACCCCCTAGCTCACAATGAGCAGTTCTTC.

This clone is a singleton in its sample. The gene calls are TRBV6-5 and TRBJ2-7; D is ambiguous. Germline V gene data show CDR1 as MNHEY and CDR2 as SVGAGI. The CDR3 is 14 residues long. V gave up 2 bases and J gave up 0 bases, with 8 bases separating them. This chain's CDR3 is CASSYDWSSYEQYF. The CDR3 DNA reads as TGTGCCAGCAGTTACGACTGGAGCTCCTACGAGCAGTACTTC.

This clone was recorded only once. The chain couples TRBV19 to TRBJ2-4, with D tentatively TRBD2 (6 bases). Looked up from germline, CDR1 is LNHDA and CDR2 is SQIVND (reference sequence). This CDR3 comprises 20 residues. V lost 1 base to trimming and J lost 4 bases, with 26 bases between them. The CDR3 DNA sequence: TGTGCCAGTAGTATAGGCGGGGCAAACCAGGGCCGAGGTCTAAAAAACATTCAGTACTTC. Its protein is CASSIGGANQGRGLKNIQYF.

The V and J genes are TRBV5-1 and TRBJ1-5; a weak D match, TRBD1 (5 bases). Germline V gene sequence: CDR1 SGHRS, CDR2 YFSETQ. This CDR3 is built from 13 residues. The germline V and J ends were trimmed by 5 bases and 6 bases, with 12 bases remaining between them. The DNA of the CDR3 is TGCGCCAGCAGTAGTGACGGGGGTCAGCCCCAGCATTTT. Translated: CASSSDGGQPQHF.

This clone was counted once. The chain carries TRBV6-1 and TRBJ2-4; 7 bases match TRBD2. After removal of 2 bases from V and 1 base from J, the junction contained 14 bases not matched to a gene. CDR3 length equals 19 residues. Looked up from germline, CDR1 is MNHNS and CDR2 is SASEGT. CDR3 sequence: CASSEMLGLTSKAKNIQYF. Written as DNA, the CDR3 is TGTGCCAGCAGTGAAATGTTGGGTTTGACTAGCAAGGCCAAAAACATTCAGTACTTC.

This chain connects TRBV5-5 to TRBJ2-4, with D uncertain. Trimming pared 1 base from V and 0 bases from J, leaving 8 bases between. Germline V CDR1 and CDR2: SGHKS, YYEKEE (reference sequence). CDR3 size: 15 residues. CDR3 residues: CASSLNQLAKNIQYF. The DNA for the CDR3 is TGTGCCAGCAGCTTGAATCAACTAGCCAAAAACATTCAGTACTTC.

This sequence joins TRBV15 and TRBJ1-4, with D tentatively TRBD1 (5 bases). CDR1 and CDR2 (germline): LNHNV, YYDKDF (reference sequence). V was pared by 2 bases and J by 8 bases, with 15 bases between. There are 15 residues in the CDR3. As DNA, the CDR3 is TGTGCCACCAGCAGATTACCGGGGGTAGGGGAAAAACTGTTTTTT. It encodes CATSRLPGVGEKLFF.

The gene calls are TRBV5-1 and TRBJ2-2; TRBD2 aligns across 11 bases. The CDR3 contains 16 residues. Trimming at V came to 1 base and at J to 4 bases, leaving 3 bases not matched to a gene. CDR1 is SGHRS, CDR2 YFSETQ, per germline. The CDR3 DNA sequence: TGCGCCAGCAGCTTGACGACTAGCGGGACCACCGGGGAGCTGTTTTTT. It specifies CASSLTTSGTTGELFF. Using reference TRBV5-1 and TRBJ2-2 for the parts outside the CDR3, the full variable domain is KAGVTQTPRYLIKTRGQQVTLSCSPISGHRSVSWYQQTPGQGLQFLFEYFSETQRNKGNFPGRFSGRQFSNSRSEMNVSTLELGDSALYLCASSLTTSGTTGELFFGEGSRLTVL.

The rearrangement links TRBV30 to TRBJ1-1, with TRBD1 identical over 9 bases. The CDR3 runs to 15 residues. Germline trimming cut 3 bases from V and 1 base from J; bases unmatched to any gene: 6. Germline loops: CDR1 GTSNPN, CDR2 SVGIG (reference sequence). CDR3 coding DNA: TGTGCCTGGAGGGAACCGGGACAGGGGAACACTGAAGCTTTCTTT. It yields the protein CAWREPGQGNTEAFF.

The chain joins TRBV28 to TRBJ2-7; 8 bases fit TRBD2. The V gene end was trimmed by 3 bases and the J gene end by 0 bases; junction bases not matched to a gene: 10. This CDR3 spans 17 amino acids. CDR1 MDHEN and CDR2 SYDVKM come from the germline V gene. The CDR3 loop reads CASSFGSRGRSSYEQYF. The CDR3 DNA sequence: TGTGCCAGCAGTTTTGGTTCGCGCGGGAGGAGCTCCTACGAGCAGTACTTC.

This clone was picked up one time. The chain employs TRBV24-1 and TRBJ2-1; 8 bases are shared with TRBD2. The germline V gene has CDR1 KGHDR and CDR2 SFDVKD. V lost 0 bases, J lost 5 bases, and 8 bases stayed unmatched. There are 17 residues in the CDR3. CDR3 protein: CATSDLSAGGGDNEQFF. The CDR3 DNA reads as TGTGCCACCAGTGATTTGTCGGCGGGAGGCGGGGACAATGAGCAGTTCTTC.

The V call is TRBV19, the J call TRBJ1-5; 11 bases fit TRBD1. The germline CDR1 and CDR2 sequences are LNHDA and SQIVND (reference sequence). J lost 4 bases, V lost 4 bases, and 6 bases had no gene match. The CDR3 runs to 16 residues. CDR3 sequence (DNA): TGTGCCAGTAGTACCCGGGACAGGGGGGGGAATCAGCCCCAGCATTTT. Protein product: CASSTRDRGGNQPQHF.

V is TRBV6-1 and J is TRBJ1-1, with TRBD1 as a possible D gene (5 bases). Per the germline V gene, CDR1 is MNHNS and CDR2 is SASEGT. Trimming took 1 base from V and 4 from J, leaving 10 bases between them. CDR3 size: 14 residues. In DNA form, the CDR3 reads TGTGCCAGCAGTGAAGGGTACGGGGGCACTGAAGCTTTCTTT. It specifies CASSEGYGGTEAFF.

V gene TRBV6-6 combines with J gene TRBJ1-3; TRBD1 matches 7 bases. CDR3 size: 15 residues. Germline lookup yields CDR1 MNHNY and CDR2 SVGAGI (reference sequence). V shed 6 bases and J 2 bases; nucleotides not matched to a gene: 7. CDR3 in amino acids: CASRDRQGAGNTIYF. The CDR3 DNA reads TGTGCCAGCAGAGACCGTCAGGGGGCTGGAAACACCATATATTTT.

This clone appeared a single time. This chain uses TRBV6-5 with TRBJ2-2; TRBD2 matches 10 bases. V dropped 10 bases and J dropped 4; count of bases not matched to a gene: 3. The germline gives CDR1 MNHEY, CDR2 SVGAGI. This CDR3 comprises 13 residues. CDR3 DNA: TGTGCCACCAGGACTAGCGGCACCGGGGAGCTGTTTTTT. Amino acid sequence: CATRTSGTGELFF.

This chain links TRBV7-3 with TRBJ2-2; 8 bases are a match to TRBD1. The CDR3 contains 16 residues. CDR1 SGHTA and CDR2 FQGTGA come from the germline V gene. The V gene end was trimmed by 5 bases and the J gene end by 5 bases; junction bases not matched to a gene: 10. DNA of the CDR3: TGTGCCAGCAGCCCCCACGGACAGGGCCTAACCGGGGAGCTGTTTTTT. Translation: CASSPHGQGLTGELFF.

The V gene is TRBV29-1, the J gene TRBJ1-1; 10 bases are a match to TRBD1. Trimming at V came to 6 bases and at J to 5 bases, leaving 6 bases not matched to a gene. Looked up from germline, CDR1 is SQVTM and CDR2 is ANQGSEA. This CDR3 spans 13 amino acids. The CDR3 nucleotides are TGCAGCGTCCGACAGGGGGCTAGGACTGAAGCTTTCTTT. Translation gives CSVRQGARTEAFF.

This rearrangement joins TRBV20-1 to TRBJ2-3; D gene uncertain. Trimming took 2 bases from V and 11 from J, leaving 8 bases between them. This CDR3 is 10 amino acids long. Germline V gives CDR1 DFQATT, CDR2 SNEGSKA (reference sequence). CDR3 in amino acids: CSARLDLQYF. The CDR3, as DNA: TGCAGTGCTAGACTAGACTTGCAGTATTTT.

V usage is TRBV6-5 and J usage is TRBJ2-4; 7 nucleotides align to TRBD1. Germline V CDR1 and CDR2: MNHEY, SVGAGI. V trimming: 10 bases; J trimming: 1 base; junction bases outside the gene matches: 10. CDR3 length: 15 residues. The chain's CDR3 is CAISTGIWAKNIQYF. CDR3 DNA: TGTGCCATCTCGACAGGGATTTGGGCCAAAAACATTCAGTACTTC.

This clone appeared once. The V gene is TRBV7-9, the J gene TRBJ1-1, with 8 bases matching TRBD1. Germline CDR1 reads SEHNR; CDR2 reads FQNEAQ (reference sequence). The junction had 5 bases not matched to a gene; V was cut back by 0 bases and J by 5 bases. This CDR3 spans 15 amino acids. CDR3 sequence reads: CASSLAGQGGTEAFF. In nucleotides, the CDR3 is TGTGCCAGCAGCTTAGCCGGACAGGGAGGGACTGAAGCTTTCTTT. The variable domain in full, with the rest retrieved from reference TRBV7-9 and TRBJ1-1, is DTGVSQNPRHKITKRGQNVTFRCDPISEHNRLYWYRQTLGQGPEFLTYFQNEAQLEKSRLLSDRFSAERPKGSFSTLEIQRTEQGDSAMYLCASSLAGQGGTEAFFGQGTRLTVV.

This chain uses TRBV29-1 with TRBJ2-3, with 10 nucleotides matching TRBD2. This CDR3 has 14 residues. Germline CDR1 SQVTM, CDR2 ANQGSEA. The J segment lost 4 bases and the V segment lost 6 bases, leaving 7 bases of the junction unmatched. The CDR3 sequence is CSVPTSGNADTQYF. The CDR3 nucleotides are TGCAGCGTACCCACTAGCGGGAACGCAGATACGCAGTATTTT.

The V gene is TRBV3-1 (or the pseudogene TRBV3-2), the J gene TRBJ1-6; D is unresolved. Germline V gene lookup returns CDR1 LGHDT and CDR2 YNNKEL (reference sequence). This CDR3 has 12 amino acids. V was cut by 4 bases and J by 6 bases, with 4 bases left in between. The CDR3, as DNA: TGTGCCAGCAGCCCCGGTAATTCACCCCTCCACTTT. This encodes CASSPGNSPLHF.

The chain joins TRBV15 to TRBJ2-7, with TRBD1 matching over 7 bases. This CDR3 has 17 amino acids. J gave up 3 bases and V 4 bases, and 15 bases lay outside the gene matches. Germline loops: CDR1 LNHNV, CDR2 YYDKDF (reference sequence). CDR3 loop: CATSTRHRGRTDYEQYF. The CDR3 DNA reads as TGTGCCACCAGCACCCGTCACAGGGGACGAACCGACTACGAGCAGTACTTC.